Below, 30 T cell receptor beta chains from the same sample are listed, as sequenced in a study of blood T cell repertoires in COVID-19. Using immunoSEQ multiplex PCR, the repertoire was profiled, and TCRdb retains in-frame clones only, with some absent. The sample includes about 370,000 clones, around 89% of them seen just once. The material sequenced was PBMCs or T cells enriched from blood (not recorded which). The receptors stem from a man aged 18 to 30 who had recovered from COVID-19.

On this clone itself: This sample includes further DNA sequences coding for the same CDR3. The CDR3 nucleotides read TGTGCCAGCAGCCGAGGACAGAACTATGGCTACACCTTC. It is translated as CASSRGQNYGYTF. The chain has TRBV12-3 or TRBV12-4 and TRBJ1-2; tentative D call: TRBD1 (6 bases). This CDR3 region has 13 residues. Trimming took 6 bases from V and 2 from J, leaving 10 bases between them.

The CDR3 protein is CASSPGSGNYEQYF. The CDR3, as DNA: TGTGCCAGCAGCCCAGGAAGCGGAAATTACGAGCAGTACTTC. This chain joins TRBV5-4 and TRBJ2-7, with D maybe TRBD2 (5 bases). The CDR3 has 14 residues. V lost 4 bases and J 4 bases, leaving 15 bases between the germline ends. Germline lookup yields CDR1 SGHNT and CDR2 YYREEE (reference sequence). The whole variable domain, filled in from reference TRBV5-4 and TRBJ2-7, reads ETGVTQSPTHLIKTRGQQVTLRCSSQSGHNTVSWYQQALGQGPQFIFQYYREEENGRGNFPPRFSGLQFPNYSSELNVNALELDDSALYLCASSPGSGNYEQYFGPGTRLTVT.

The V and J genes are TRBV19 and TRBJ2-3; 14 positions agree with TRBD2. The germline V gene encodes CDR1 LNHDA and CDR2 SQIVND (reference sequence). The CDR3 consists of 17 residues. V shed 4 bases, J shed 3 bases, and the junction held 6 bases outside the gene matches. CDR3 in DNA: TGTGCCAGTAGTACCGGGACTAGCGGGGGTGGGACAGATACGCAGTATTTT. Protein sequence: CASSTGTSGGGTDTQYF.

The V gene is TRBV19, the J gene TRBJ2-1, with D possibly TRBD1 on 6 matching bases. Germline assignment: CDR1 LNHDA and CDR2 SQIVND (reference sequence). CDR3 length equals 15 residues. V was cut by 5 bases and J by 4 bases, with 15 bases left in between. The chain's CDR3 is CASSGVQGIYNEQFF. For the CDR3, the DNA is TGTGCCAGTAGTGGCGTGCAGGGGATATACAATGAGCAGTTCTTC.

CDR3 DNA sequence: TGTGCCAGTAGGAACAGGGGGCGCGGGACAGATACGCAGTATTTT. Its translation is CASRNRGRGTDTQYF. The chain joins TRBV19 to TRBJ2-3, with 9 bases matching TRBD1. The J segment lost 3 bases and the V segment lost 6 bases, leaving 7 bases of the junction unmatched. The CDR3 sequence is 15 residues long. Germline CDR1 LNHDA, CDR2 SQIVND (reference sequence).

The chain employs TRBV30 and TRBJ2-4; D might be TRBD1 (6 bases). The germline CDR1 and CDR2 sequences are GTSNPN and SVGIG (reference sequence). The CDR3 extends over 14 amino acids. The V gene lost 1 base and the J gene lost 6 bases, with 13 bases spanning the gap. Here the CDR3 DNA reads TGTGCCTGGAGTGGATGGGTGGACAGAAACATTCAGTACTTC. Translation gives CAWSGWVDRNIQYF.

This rearrangement joins TRBV5-6 to TRBJ2-7, with a weak D call TRBD1 (5 bases). This CDR3 is built from 14 residues. Germline CDR1 is SGHDT and CDR2 is YYEEEE. The V end was cut by 4 bases, the J end by 7 bases, with 18 bases between. The CDR3 region is CASSPEDSTREQYF. The CDR3, as DNA: TGTGCCAGCAGCCCCGAAGACAGTACGAGGGAGCAGTACTTC.

V usage is TRBV11-1 and J usage is TRBJ1-2; TRBD1 matches at 11 bases. Germline-derived CDR1 and CDR2 are SGHAT and FQDESV (reference sequence). This CDR3 comprises 16 residues. The junction had 9 bases not matched to a gene; V was cut back by 5 bases and J by 4 bases. The CDR3 region is CASSPLPGTGGYGYTF. As DNA, the CDR3 is TGTGCCAGCAGCCCCCTCCCCGGGACAGGGGGCTATGGCTACACCTTC. Full variable domain (missing parts from reference TRBV11-1 and TRBJ1-2): EAEVAQSPRYKITEKSQAVAFWCDPISGHATLYWYRQILGQGPELLVQFQDESVVDDSQLPKDRFSAERLKGVDSTLKIQPAELGDSAMYLCASSPLPGTGGYGYTFGSGTRLTVV.

The chain uses TRBV6-6 and TRBJ1-6; tentative D call: TRBD1 (6 bases). Germline-derived CDR1 and CDR2 are MNHNY and SVGAGI (reference sequence). V was trimmed by 6 bases and J by 4 bases, leaving 22 bases between them. The CDR3 length is 18 residues. As DNA, the CDR3 is TGTGCCAGCAGCCGAAAACCGACAGGCCTCAAATATAATTCACCCCTCCACTTT. Protein sequence: CASSRKPTGLKYNSPLHF.

The J gene is TRBJ2-4, the V gene TRBV30; D could derive from TRBD1 or TRBD2 (5 bases each). Trimming took 5 bases from V and 8 from J, leaving 10 bases between them. CDR3 size: 11 residues. CDR1 and CDR2 (germline): GTSNPN, SVGIG (reference sequence). Here the CDR3 reads CAWGAGDIQYF. CDR3 coding DNA: TGTGCCTGGGGGGCCGGGGACATTCAGTACTTC.

The chain links TRBV7-9 to TRBJ2-3; 8 nucleotides align to TRBD2. The germline V gene has CDR1 SEHNR and CDR2 FQNEAQ (reference sequence). The V segment lost 4 bases and the J segment 1 base; nucleotides outside the gene matches: 7. This CDR3 has 16 amino acids. The CDR3 loop is CASSWGTSGGTDTQYF. The CDR3 DNA follows: TGTGCCAGCAGCTGGGGAACTAGCGGAGGCACAGATACGCAGTATTTT.

This clone occurred once. This chain uses TRBV19 with TRBJ2-5; TRBD2 might be the D (7 bases). Germline CDR1 and CDR2: LNHDA and SQIVND (reference sequence). The CDR3 contains 16 residues. V lost 7 bases, J lost 5 bases, and 23 bases lay in between. As DNA, the CDR3 is TGTGCCAGTAAGGGAACTTGGGCGGGGGCAGGGGAGACCCAGTACTTC. This translates into CASKGTWAGAGETQYF.

This chain connects TRBV28 to TRBJ2-1, with TRBD2 identical over 10 bases. Unmatched junction bases numbered 8, after V lost 3 bases and J lost 9 bases. Germline V gives CDR1 MDHEN, CDR2 SYDVKM. CDR3 length: 15 residues. CDR3 sequence reads: CASSLSLAGAGEQFF. The CDR3 DNA reads as TGTGCCAGCAGTTTGTCGCTAGCGGGAGCCGGTGAGCAGTTCTTC.

The chain joins TRBV9 to TRBJ1-1; 8 bases match TRBD1. This CDR3 region has 13 residues. Germline CDR1 SGDLS, CDR2 YYNGEE. J was trimmed by 8 bases and V by 3 bases; bases with no gene match: 6. The CDR3 spells CASSDGQGREAFF. CDR3 coding DNA: TGTGCCAGCAGCGACGGACAGGGAAGGGAAGCTTTCTTT.

This rearrangement joins TRBV7-9 to TRBJ1-2; D may be TRBD1 (5 bases). This CDR3 region has 16 residues. CDR1 is SEHNR, CDR2 FQNEAQ, per germline (reference sequence). V lost 1 base to trimming and J lost 6 bases, with 18 bases between them. The CDR3 DNA sequence: TGTGCCAGCAGCTTAGAATTGGCAGGGAAGAGAAATGGCTACACCTTC. Its translation is CASSLELAGKRNGYTF.

The table lists this clone with a count of one. The chain couples TRBV10-3 to TRBJ2-7, with 9 positions matching TRBD2. CDR1 is ENHRY and CDR2 is SYGVKD in the germline V gene. Trimming removed 2 bases from V and 2 bases from J; junction bases left unmatched: 4. The CDR3 consists of 15 residues. In DNA, the CDR3 is TGTGCCATCAGTGAGGTGACTAGCGGAACCTACGAGCAGTACTTC. Its translation: CAISEVTSGTYEQYF.

The chain has TRBV6-1 and TRBJ1-1, with D unresolved. Germline V gene lookup returns CDR1 MNHNS and CDR2 SASEGT. The CDR3 contains 13 residues. The V end was cut by 3 bases, the J end by 7 bases, with 12 bases between. The CDR3 protein is CASSEYQSDEAFF. The CDR3 nucleotides read TGTGCCAGCAGTGAGTACCAGTCAGATGAAGCTTTCTTT.

The chain joins TRBV10-1 to TRBJ2-3; D gene unclear. CDR3 length equals 15 residues. Trimming took off 0 bases at V and 0 bases at J, with 7 bases between the two ends. Germline V CDR1 and CDR2: WNHNN, SYGVQD (reference sequence). DNA for the CDR3: TGCGCCAGCAGTGAGTCGAGTCGCAGCACAGATACGCAGTATTTT. Protein: CASSESSRSTDTQYF.

The chain recombines TRBV28 with TRBJ2-1, with TRBD2 matching over 7 bases. Germline V gene lookup returns CDR1 MDHEN and CDR2 SYDVKM. This CDR3 has 18 amino acids. V trimming: 6 bases; J trimming: 6 bases; junction bases outside the gene matches: 20. The DNA for the CDR3 is TGTGCCAGCAGAACCCCCCTGGGGAGACTAGCTGAGGGCAATGAGCAGTTCTTC. Translating it yields CASRTPLGRLAEGNEQFF.

The J gene is TRBJ1-2, the V gene TRBV7-8; TRBD1 aligns across 8 bases. Losses at the gene ends were 5 bases for V and 6 bases for J; bases not matched to a gene: 8. The CDR3 has 14 residues. The germline gives CDR1 SGHVS, CDR2 FQNEAQ. The CDR3 bases are TGTGCCAGCAGCCGAGACAGGGGCATGGATGGCTACACCTTC. Protein sequence: CASSRDRGMDGYTF.

The genes are TRBV14 and TRBJ1-2, with D uncertain. Germline V lookup: CDR1 SGHDN, CDR2 FVKESK. Trimming took off 4 bases at V and 6 bases at J, with 9 bases between the two ends. The CDR3 has 12 residues. The CDR3, as DNA: TGTGCCAGCAGCCTAACTACGGATGGCTACACCTTC. Translated, it gives CASSLTTDGYTF.

The J gene is TRBJ1-2, the V gene TRBV2, with D perhaps matching TRBD1 (6 bases). CDR1 is SNHLY and CDR2 is FYNNEI in the germline V gene. CDR3 length equals 14 residues. The ends were cut back, 7 bases at V and 4 bases at J, with 16 bases in the middle. The CDR3 here is CASTVERGFYGYTF. DNA for the CDR3: TGTGCCAGCACTGTCGAGAGGGGGTTCTATGGCTACACCTTC.

The genes are TRBV5-1 and TRBJ1-1, with 8 bases that match TRBD1. The CDR3 is 16 amino acids. Trimming removed 4 bases from V and 2 bases from J; junction bases left unmatched: 10. The V gene's germline CDR1 is SGHRS and CDR2 YFSETQ. For the CDR3, the DNA is TGCGCCAGCAGCCTGCGCTGGACAGGGAGCAACACTGAAGCTTTCTTT. Protein product: CASSLRWTGSNTEAFF.

The V and J genes are TRBV11-2 and TRBJ1-1; tentative D call: TRBD1 (6 bases). The CDR3 totals 15 residues. V was clipped by 5 bases and J by 4 bases, with 17 bases between them. Germline values: CDR1 SGHAT, CDR2 FQNNGV. CDR3 bases: TGTGCCAGCAGCGGGTGGAGGGGGGGCGGCACTGAAGCTTTCTTT. Translating gives CASSGWRGGGTEAFF.

CDR3 sequence reads: CASSSGQGNTEAFF. The CDR3, as DNA: TGTGCCAGCAGCTCGGGACAGGGGAACACTGAAGCTTTCTTT. The rearrangement uses TRBV11-3 and TRBJ1-1, with 9 bases fitting TRBD1. The CDR3 is 14 residues long. The germline V gene encodes CDR1 SGHNT and CDR2 YENEEA. The V gene end was trimmed by 4 bases and the J gene end by 1 base; junction bases not matched to a gene: 1.

The chain carries TRBV11-1 and TRBJ2-5; weak D call: TRBD1 (6 bases). Per germline, CDR1 SGHAT and CDR2 FQDESV (reference sequence). This CDR3 is built from 16 residues. V lost 1 base, J lost 5 bases, and 17 bases lay in between. The CDR3 protein is CASSLGGTTGTETQYF. The CDR3 DNA reads as TGTGCCAGCAGCTTAGGGGGGACAACAGGAACGGAGACCCAGTACTTC.

Comments on this clone: This specimen includes other DNA sequences encoding the same CDR3. The chain employs TRBV11-3 and TRBJ2-1; 9 bases agree with TRBD2. CDR1 SGHNT and CDR2 YENEEA come from the germline V gene. The CDR3 has 15 amino acids. The trim removed 5 bases at V and 4 bases at J, leaving 6 bases unmatched. The CDR3 DNA reads TGTGCCAGCAGCCTTAGCGGGGGACCTTACAATGAGCAGTTCTTC. Encoded protein: CASSLSGGPYNEQFF.

V is TRBV30 and J is TRBJ2-3; 8 bases are shared with TRBD2. This CDR3 has 21 residues. CDR1 and CDR2 from the germline V gene are GTSNPN and SVGIG (reference sequence). Germline trimming cut 0 bases from V and 5 bases from J; bases unmatched to any gene: 25. CDR3 amino acids: CAWSVTQIWALAGGGGDTQYF. As DNA, the CDR3 is TGTGCCTGGAGTGTAACCCAAATTTGGGCCCTAGCGGGTGGTGGGGGAGATACGCAGTATTTT.

The chain has TRBV27 and TRBJ1-6; 8 bases agree with TRBD1. V lost 2 bases to trimming and J lost 10 bases; unmatched junction nucleotides: 4. Per the germline V gene, CDR1 is MNHEY and CDR2 is SMNVEV (reference sequence). The CDR3 is 14 amino acids. CDR3 sequence (DNA): TGTGCCAGCAGTTTAAACAGGGGGGGATCACCCCTCCACTTT. Translated, it gives CASSLNRGGSPLHF.

The chain couples TRBV10-1 to TRBJ1-6; D call uncertain. V lost 8 bases and J lost 8, with 13 bases in between. The CDR3 runs to 13 residues. CDR1 WNHNN and CDR2 SYGVQD come from the germline V gene (reference sequence). CDR3: CASLREGHSPLHF. CDR3 DNA sequence: TGCGCCAGCCTCCGGGAAGGACATTCACCCCTCCACTTT.